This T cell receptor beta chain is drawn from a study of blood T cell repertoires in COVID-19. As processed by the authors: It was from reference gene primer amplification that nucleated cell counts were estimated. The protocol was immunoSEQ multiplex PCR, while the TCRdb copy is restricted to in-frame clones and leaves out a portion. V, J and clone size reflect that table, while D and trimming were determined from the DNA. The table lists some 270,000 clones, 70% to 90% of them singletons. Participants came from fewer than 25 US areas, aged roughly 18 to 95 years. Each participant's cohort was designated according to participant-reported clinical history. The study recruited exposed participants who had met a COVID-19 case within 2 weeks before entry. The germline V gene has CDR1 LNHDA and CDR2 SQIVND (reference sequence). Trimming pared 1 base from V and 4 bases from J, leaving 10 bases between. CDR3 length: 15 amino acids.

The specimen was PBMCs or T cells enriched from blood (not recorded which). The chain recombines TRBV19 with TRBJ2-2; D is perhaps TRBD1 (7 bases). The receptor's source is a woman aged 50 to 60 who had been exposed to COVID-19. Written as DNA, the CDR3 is TGTGCCAGTAGTATAGGACAGGGAGGCACCGGGGAGCTGTTTTTT. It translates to CASSIGQGGTGELFF.